The 20 T cell receptor beta chains below were found in one sample sequenced in a study of CD8 T cells in Susac syndrome. Random hexamers were used to reverse transcribe an amount of roughly 0.45 to 1 ug RNA. Using its own MiXCR run on the immunoSEQ multiplex PCR reads, TCRdb lists one record per CDR3 protein. This table holds some 130,000 distinct CDR3 sequences, roughly 94% found once. Sequenced input: CD8+ T cells from PBMCs. These receptors came from a human donor with Susac syndrome.

This rearrangement joins TRBV12-3 or TRBV12-4 to TRBJ2-5; TRBD2 matches 11 bases. CDR3 length equals 16 residues. V trimming: 6 bases; J trimming: 2 bases; junction bases outside the gene matches: 8. CDR3 residues: CASRRGLAGIQETQYF. CDR3 coding DNA: TGTGCCAGCAGACGAGGACTAGCGGGCATACAAGAGACCCAGTACTTC.

J is TRBJ2-7 and V is TRBV7-2; a possible D gene is TRBD2 (6 bases). The germline gives CDR1 SGHTA, CDR2 FQGNSA. This CDR3 is 14 amino acids long. Trimming cost V 5 bases and J 1 base, with 12 bases left between them. The DNA for the CDR3 is TGTGCCAGCAGCCCTTTCGGGGGATCCTACGAGCAGTACTTC. Its protein product is CASSPFGGSYEQYF.

The chain links TRBV5-1 to TRBJ1-2; D is undetermined. The CDR3 loop spans 12 amino acids. Germline CDR1 is SGHRS and CDR2 is YFSETQ. V was cut by 0 bases and J by 8 bases, with 8 bases left in between. CDR3: CASSLGDIGYTF. The CDR3 region has the DNA TGCGCCAGCAGCTTGGGGGATATCGGCTACACCTTC.

The chain has TRBV7-9 and TRBJ2-5; D gene uncertain. The CDR3 consists of 12 residues. V was shortened by 4 bases and J by 5 bases, with 8 bases between the two germline ends. Germline loops: CDR1 SEHNR, CDR2 FQNEAQ (reference sequence). CDR3 sequence (DNA): TGTGCCAGCAGCTCCCTCCCGGAGACCCAGTACTTC. Amino acid sequence: CASSSLPETQYF.

V and J are TRBV7-9 and TRBJ1-2; no clear D. The CDR3 length is 11 residues. Germline V gives CDR1 SEHNR, CDR2 FQNEAQ (reference sequence). V lost 7 bases to trimming and J lost 6 bases, with 9 bases between them. The CDR3 reads CASNPLNGYTF. As DNA, the CDR3 is TGTGCCAGCAACCCTTTGAATGGCTACACCTTC.

The chain recombines TRBV28 with TRBJ1-3; tentative D call: TRBD1 (6 bases). Deletions cut 2 bases from V and 2 bases from J, with 13 bases between. Germline values: CDR1 MDHEN, CDR2 SYDVKM. The CDR3 length is 16 residues. The CDR3 sequence: CASSLVTGLPGNTIYF. The CDR3 region has the DNA TGTGCCAGCAGTTTAGTGACAGGCCTTCCTGGAAACACCATATATTTT.

This chain links TRBV11-3 with TRBJ2-7, with 8 bases matching TRBD2. The V gene's germline CDR1 is SGHNT and CDR2 YENEEA. This CDR3 contains 14 residues. Trimming cost V 4 bases and J 2 bases; bases outside gene matches: 4. CDR3 loop: CASSSVAGPYEQYF. DNA of the CDR3: TGTGCCAGCAGCTCCGTAGCGGGGCCCTACGAGCAGTACTTC.

The chain joins TRBV4-2 to TRBJ1-5; possible D gene TRBD1, 5 bases. Germline CDR1 and CDR2: LGHNA and YNFKEQ. V lost 3 bases and J lost 5, with 20 bases in between. This CDR3 is built from 17 residues. The CDR3 here is CASSQSLGGMGDQPQHF. As DNA, the CDR3 is TGTGCCAGCAGCCAGAGTTTGGGGGGGATGGGGGATCAGCCCCAGCATTTT.

The CDR3 nucleotides read TGCGCCAGCAGCTTGCGGAAGTGGGACGAGCAGTACTTC. As protein: CASSLRKWDEQYF. The rearrangement links TRBV5-1 to TRBJ2-7; D is uncertain. Germline CDR1 reads SGHRS; CDR2 reads YFSETQ. The CDR3 runs to 13 residues. Trimming stripped 1 base from V and 5 bases from J, with 10 bases between.

The rearrangement joins TRBV27 to TRBJ2-1; D may be TRBD2 (6 bases). In germline, CDR1 is MNHEY, CDR2 SMNVEV (reference sequence). The CDR3 is made up of 15 amino acids. Trimming cost V 3 bases and J 0 bases, with 9 bases left between them. The chain's CDR3 is CASSFGGSSYNEQFF. Written as DNA, the CDR3 is TGTGCCAGCAGTTTTGGGGGGTCCTCCTACAATGAGCAGTTCTTC.

J is TRBJ1-2 and V is TRBV27; D unresolved. V was clipped by 0 bases and J by 5 bases, with 7 bases between them. Germline lookup yields CDR1 MNHEY and CDR2 SMNVEV (reference sequence). The CDR3 length is 13 residues. CDR3 sequence reads: CASSLSQPYGYTF. The CDR3 region has the DNA TGTGCCAGCAGTTTATCACAACCTTATGGCTACACCTTC.

The DNA for the CDR3 is TGTGCCAGCAGTACCCCGACAGGCTATTTGGGCTACGAGCAGTACTTC. This codes for CASSTPTGYLGYEQYF. The V call is TRBV28, the J call TRBJ2-7, with D possibly TRBD1 on 6 matching bases. Looked up from germline, CDR1 is MDHEN and CDR2 is SYDVKM. There are 16 residues in the CDR3. Between the trimmed V and J ends, which lost 5 bases and 3 bases, there was a span of 20 bases.

This clonotype was observed a single time. This chain connects TRBV7-9 to TRBJ2-7; TRBD1 might be the D (6 bases). The V end lost 5 bases, the J end lost 1 base, and 12 bases lay between the germline ends. The CDR3 extends over 14 amino acids. Germline assignment: CDR1 SEHNR and CDR2 FQNEAQ (reference sequence). In nucleotides, the CDR3 is TGTGCCAGCAGCAATAGAGGGGGATCCTACGAGCAGTACTTC. Its protein product is CASSNRGGSYEQYF. Using reference TRBV7-9 and TRBJ2-7 for the parts outside the CDR3, the full variable domain is DTGVSQNPRHKITKRGQNVTFRCDPISEHNRLYWYRQTLGQGPEFLTYFQNEAQLEKSRLLSDRFSAERPKGSFSTLEIQRTEQGDSAMYLCASSNRGGSYEQYFGPGTRLTVT.

CDR3 protein: CASSRLVGGASSYNEQFF. The CDR3 DNA reads as TGTGCCAGCAGCCGTCTTGTGGGAGGCGCCTCCTCCTACAATGAGCAGTTCTTC. V and J are TRBV3-1 and TRBJ2-1; a possible D gene is TRBD2 (6 bases). Trimming cost V 4 bases and J 0 bases, with 19 bases left between them. Germline V gives CDR1 LGHDT, CDR2 YNNKEL (reference sequence). The CDR3 runs 18 residues.

This chain joins TRBV7-8 and TRBJ2-5, with D perhaps being TRBD1 or TRBD2 (6 bases each). Germline CDR1 is SGHVS and CDR2 is FQNEAQ. Trimming shortened V by 2 bases and J by 4 bases, and 11 bases separated the two germline ends. This CDR3 region has 14 residues. This CDR3 is CASSLQGRGETQYF. As DNA, the CDR3 is TGTGCCAGCAGCTTACAGGGGCGGGGAGAGACCCAGTACTTC.

The chain couples TRBV5-6 to TRBJ1-4; 9 bases align to TRBD1. With 3 bases clipped from V and 2 bases from J, the junction kept 8 bases outside the gene matches. In germline, CDR1 is SGHDT, CDR2 YYEEEE. The CDR3 is 17 amino acids. The DNA of the CDR3 is TGTGCCAGCAGCTCACCTCAAGGGACAGGGACTAATGAAAAACTGTTTTTT. This sequence encodes CASSSPQGTGTNEKLFF.

The J gene is TRBJ2-3, the V gene TRBV7-9; D remains unclear. Germline values: CDR1 SEHNR, CDR2 FQNEAQ (reference sequence). The CDR3 is 15 amino acids. V gave up 11 bases and J gave up 0 bases, with 18 bases separating them. In nucleotides, the CDR3 is TGTGCCGGATCCTTACGTGGGGATAGCACAGATACGCAGTATTTT. Encoded protein: CAGSLRGDSTDTQYF.

This clonotype was counted a single time. The CDR3 nucleotides are TGCACCGGGACCCCAGGTAGTGAGCAGTTCTTC. This sequence encodes CTGTPGSEQFF. J is TRBJ2-1 and V is TRBV20-1, with D perhaps given as TRBD1 or TRBD2 (5 bases each). The germline gives CDR1 DFQATT, CDR2 SNEGSKA (reference sequence). The CDR3 length is 11 residues.

The CDR3 nucleotides are TGCGCCAGCAGGGGACTAGCGGGAGTCTACGAGCAGTACTTC. Translation gives CASRGLAGVYEQYF. The J gene is TRBJ2-7, the V gene TRBV5-1; 14 nucleotides align to TRBD2. CDR1 is SGHRS and CDR2 is YFSETQ in the germline V gene. The CDR3 contains 14 residues. Trimming removed 5 bases from V and 3 bases from J; junction bases left unmatched: 1. Using reference TRBV5-1 and TRBJ2-7 for the parts outside the CDR3, the full variable domain is KAGVTQTPRYLIKTRGQQVTLSCSPISGHRSVSWYQQTPGQGLQFLFEYFSETQRNKGNFPGRFSGRQFSNSRSEMNVSTLELGDSALYLCASRGLAGVYEQYFGPGTRLTVT.

The V gene is TRBV28, the J gene TRBJ2-7; TRBD1 matches at 7 bases. J was trimmed by 2 bases and V by 7 bases; bases with no gene match: 5. The CDR3 runs 13 residues. Germline assignment: CDR1 MDHEN and CDR2 SYDVKM. CDR3 sequence: CASTRGLAYEQYF. CDR3 bases: TGTGCCAGCACAAGGGGGCTCGCCTACGAGCAGTACTTC.